These T cell receptor beta chains were read from a single sample in a study of blood T cell repertoires in COVID-19. Measured with immunoSEQ multiplex PCR; TCRdb has only the in-frame clones, and not every one. The sample shows 120,000 or so clones, approximately 83% of them seen only once. The sample was peripheral blood. These receptors came from a woman older than 75 with acute or convalescent COVID-19. CDR3s include the opening cysteine and the closing phenylalanine or tryptophan. Fields, in order: clone size, J gene, V gene, D gene, CDR3 protein, CDR3 DNA. A D gene is named only where the DNA matches it firmly. Clone sizes are given selectively: once, few, many, or a class where the clone is expanded.

size: once
J: TRBJ1-6
V: TRBV19
D: TRBD1
CDR3: CASSVGTGSYSPLHF
DNA: TGTGCCAGTAGTGTTGGGACAGGGTCTTATTCACCCCTCCACTTT

size: .
J: TRBJ2-1
V: TRBV5-1
D: TRBD2
CDR3: CASSLGASGGYNEQFF
DNA: TGCGCCAGCAGCTTGGGGGCAAGCGGGGGATACAATGAGCAGTTCTTC

size: .
J: TRBJ2-1
V: TRBV5-4
D: TRBD2
CDR3: CASSLRLAGANEQFF
DNA: TGTGCCAGCAGCTTGCGGCTAGCGGGGGCCAATGAGCAGTTCTTC

size: .
J: TRBJ1-1
V: TRBV27
D: .
CDR3: CASSLKPGLGTEAFF
DNA: TGTGCCAGCAGTCTAAAACCCGGACTAGGGACTGAAGCTTTCTTT

size: .
J: TRBJ1-5
V: TRBV19
D: TRBD1
CDR3: CASTPAGGGFGNQPQHF
DNA: TGTGCCAGTACCCCGGCAGGGGGTGGTTTTGGCAATCAGCCCCAGCATTTT

size: .
J: TRBJ1-4
V: TRBV2
D: .
CDR3: CASSGFNEKLFF
DNA: TGTGCCAGCAGCGGGTTTAATGAAAAACTGTTTTTT

size: .
J: TRBJ1-2
V: TRBV7-2
D: TRBD1
CDR3: CASSLQGQRGYTF
DNA: TGTGCCAGCAGCCTACAGGGGCAACGTGGCTACACCTTC

size: few
J: TRBJ1-3
V: TRBV4-1
D: .
CDR3: CASSQGWSERNTIYF
DNA: TGCGCCAGCAGCCAAGGTTGGTCCGAGAGAAACACCATATATTTT

size: .
J: TRBJ1-5
V: TRBV24-1
D: .
CDR3: CATSGDSSNQPQHF
DNA: TGTGCCACCAGTGGAGATAGTAGCAATCAGCCCCAGCATTTT

size: once
J: TRBJ2-5
V: TRBV6-6
D: TRBD2
CDR3: CASSDSGGPQETQYF
DNA: TGTGCCAGCAGTGATAGCGGGGGACCCCAAGAGACCCAGTACTTC

size: .
J: TRBJ1-1
V: TRBV4-1
D: .
CDR3: CASSQEGHTEAFF
DNA: TGCGCCAGCAGCCAAGAGGGGCACACTGAAGCTTTCTTT

size: few
J: TRBJ1-6
V: TRBV14
D: .
CDR3: CASSRSWTAYNSPLHF
DNA: TGTGCCAGCAGCCGGTCTTGGACAGCGTATAATTCACCCCTCCACTTT

size: .
J: TRBJ1-2
V: TRBV2
D: TRBD1
CDR3: CASSVVGGGYGYTF
DNA: TGTGCCAGCAGTGTTGTAGGGGGCGGCTATGGCTACACCTTC

size: few
J: TRBJ1-1
V: TRBV7-9
D: .
CDR3: CASSYREGNTEAFF
DNA: TGTGCCAGCAGTTACAGGGAAGGAAACACTGAAGCTTTCTTT

size: .
J: TRBJ1-1
V: TRBV12-3/TRBV12-4
D: TRBD1
CDR3: CASRVPGQGVAFF
DNA: TGTGCCAGCCGAGTACCCGGACAGGGAGTAGCTTTCTTT

size: .
J: TRBJ1-2
V: TRBV6-6
D: TRBD1
CDR3: CASSPTPGTGVSYGYTF
DNA: TGTGCCAGCAGTCCTACCCCGGGAACAGGGGTATCGTATGGCTACACCTTC

size: .
J: TRBJ2-7
V: TRBV19
D: TRBD1
CDR3: CARPGQSFYEQYF
DNA: TGTGCCAGGCCGGGACAGAGTTTCTACGAGCAGTACTTC

size: .
J: TRBJ2-6
V: TRBV2
D: TRBD1
CDR3: CASSRGGTGANVLTF
DNA: TGTGCCAGCAGTCGAGGGGGCACCGGGGCCAACGTCCTGACTTTC

size: .
J: TRBJ1-2
V: TRBV3-1/TRBV3-2
D: .
CDR3: CASSLAENYGYTF
DNA: TGTGCCAGCAGCCTTGCGGAAAACTATGGCTACACCTTC

size: .
J: TRBJ1-4
V: TRBV6-5
D: .
CDR3: CASSYSMRDGNEKLFF
DNA: TGTGCCAGCAGTTACTCGATGCGGGACGGTAATGAAAAACTGTTTTTT

size: .
J: TRBJ1-1
V: TRBV20-1
D: .
CDR3: CSASLVTEAFF
DNA: TGCAGTGCTTCCCTTGTCACTGAAGCTTTCTTT

size: .
J: TRBJ1-3
V: TRBV9
D: .
CDR3: CASSVGGSENTIYF
DNA: TGTGCCAGCAGCGTAGGAGGGTCGGAAAACACCATATATTTT

size: few
J: TRBJ1-4
V: TRBV18
D: TRBD1
CDR3: CASSQQGAQTNEKLFF
DNA: TGTGCCAGCTCACAACAGGGGGCTCAGACTAATGAAAAACTGTTTTTT